The 28 T cell receptor beta chains below come from one sample, sequenced in a study of radiotherapy plus CTLA-4 blockade in lung cancer. TCRdb's copy holds only in-frame clones and misses some; the assay was immunoSEQ multiplex PCR. The data show 55,000 to 65,000 clones, with 70% to 85% seen just once and 3.5% to 4.5% held by the top ten. The material was peripheral blood, obtained from a patient treated with radiotherapy plus ipilimumab. The receptors were gathered from a human donor with non-small cell lung cancer who had a partial response to radiotherapy plus ipilimumab.

The chain has TRBV5-1 and TRBJ2-2; TRBD1 matches at 9 bases. The CDR3 extends over 16 amino acids. Trimming at V came to 4 bases and at J to 5 bases, leaving 9 bases not matched to a gene. Per the germline V gene, CDR1 is SGHRS and CDR2 is YFSETQ. The CDR3 bases are TGCGCCAGCAGCATCGGGACAGGGAGGAGGACCGGGGAGCTGTTTTTT. Its translation is CASSIGTGRRTGELFF.

The rearrangement links TRBV7-9 to TRBJ1-4, with 9 positions matching TRBD1. Unmatched junction bases numbered 4, after V lost 5 bases and J lost 6 bases. The CDR3 sequence is 14 residues long. Germline V gene sequence: CDR1 SEHNR, CDR2 FQNEAQ (reference sequence). CDR3 in DNA: TGTGCCAGCAGCGCACAGGGGGCTTATGAAAAACTGTTTTTT. Translated, it gives CASSAQGAYEKLFF.

The chain joins TRBV19 to TRBJ2-2; TRBD2 matches at 7 bases. CDR1 and CDR2 (germline): LNHDA, SQIVND (reference sequence). Germline trimming cut 9 bases from V and 2 bases from J; bases unmatched to any gene: 6. The length of the CDR3 is 14 residues. CDR3 region: CASRRDYNTGELFF. DNA of the CDR3: TGTGCCAGCCGCCGGGACTACAACACCGGGGAGCTGTTTTTT.

The chain recombines TRBV5-1 with TRBJ1-1, with 10 bases fitting TRBD1. Germline V gene lookup returns CDR1 SGHRS and CDR2 YFSETQ. This CDR3 spans 16 amino acids. V lost 6 bases and J lost 7; bases outside the gene matches: 15. For the CDR3, the DNA is TGCGCCAGCATTCCCGGGACAGGGGCGGGAGGAGTTGAAGCTTTCTTT. Encoded protein: CASIPGTGAGGVEAFF.

The chain combines TRBV5-1 with TRBJ1-2, with 7 bases lining up with TRBD1. CDR1 is SGHRS and CDR2 is YFSETQ in the germline V gene. The CDR3 has 15 residues. The trim removed 4 bases at V and 2 bases at J, leaving 8 bases unmatched. The CDR3: CASSALPQGNYGYTF. CDR3 DNA: TGCGCCAGCAGCGCCCTCCCACAGGGGAACTATGGCTACACCTTC.

This clone was found once. V and J are TRBV27 and TRBJ2-7; TRBD2 aligns across 16 bases. Trimming removed 3 bases from V and 6 bases from J; junction bases left unmatched: 5. Germline lookup yields CDR1 MNHEY and CDR2 SMNVEV (reference sequence). The CDR3 is 16 amino acids. The CDR3 sequence: CASSLHGTSGGAEQYF. The CDR3 coding sequence is TGTGCCAGCAGTTTGCACGGGACTAGCGGGGGGGCCGAGCAGTACTTC.

The V and J genes are TRBV4-2 and TRBJ2-3, with D maybe TRBD2 (6 bases). This CDR3 is 15 amino acids long. CDR1 and CDR2 (germline): LGHNA, YNFKEQ. Trimming left V 6 bases short and J 4 bases short, with 17 bases between. The DNA for the CDR3 is TGTGCCAGCAGTCCGGGGAGGAACCTCCCAGATACGCAGTATTTT. Its translation is CASSPGRNLPDTQYF.

The chain combines TRBV5-4 with TRBJ2-3; D is possibly TRBD2 (6 bases). Between the trimmed V and J ends, which lost 4 bases and 0 bases, there was a span of 12 bases. This CDR3 has 15 residues. Germline V gene lookup returns CDR1 SGHNT and CDR2 YYREEE (reference sequence). The CDR3 region is CASSPGGTSTDTQYF. The CDR3 nucleotides are TGTGCCAGCAGCCCTGGAGGGACTAGCACAGATACGCAGTATTTT.

The chain couples TRBV6-6 to TRBJ1-5; D unclear. Germline lookup yields CDR1 MNHNY and CDR2 SVGAGI (reference sequence). V was pared by 4 bases and J by 5 bases, with 12 bases between. This CDR3 has 14 residues. The CDR3, as DNA: TGTGCCAGCAGTTCTCCCGGGTCCGATCAGCCCCAGCATTTT. Its translation is CASSSPGSDQPQHF.

The V and J genes are TRBV18 and TRBJ2-7; D uncertain. There are 12 residues in the CDR3. Trimming shortened V by 2 bases and J by 4 bases, and 6 bases separated the two germline ends. Germline V lookup: CDR1 KGHSH, CDR2 LQKENI. The chain's CDR3 is CASSPTEYEQYF. The CDR3 DNA reads as TGTGCCAGCTCACCAACAGAGTACGAGCAGTACTTC.

This clone has a single count. The rearrangement uses TRBV6-5 and TRBJ2-7, with 8 bases aligning to TRBD2. The germline gives CDR1 MNHEY, CDR2 SVGAGI. The CDR3 has 15 residues. Unmatched junction bases numbered 10, after V lost 5 bases and J lost 4 bases. This chain's CDR3 is CASSSPGGGGYEQYF. As DNA, the CDR3 is TGTGCCAGCAGTAGCCCGGGAGGGGGAGGATACGAGCAGTACTTC.

The chain carries TRBV19 and TRBJ1-1; a possible D gene is TRBD1 (6 bases). Between the trimmed V and J ends, which lost 5 bases and 2 bases, there was a span of 15 bases. The CDR3 totals 15 residues. Germline CDR1 reads LNHDA; CDR2 reads SQIVND (reference sequence). The CDR3 spells CASSGTGQANTEAFF. The CDR3 DNA is TGTGCCAGTAGTGGAACAGGGCAGGCAAACACTGAAGCTTTCTTT.

A remark on this clone: A read error may account for a junction end that differs from germline. This chain joins TRBV6-1 and TRBJ1-2, with D possibly being TRBD1 (6 bases). Germline assignment: CDR1 MNHNS and CDR2 SASEGT. This CDR3 comprises 12 residues. The CDR3 region has the DNA TGTGCCAGCAGTGAGGAAAAGGGGGGGAAAAGCTTC. Translating it yields CASSEEKGGKSF.

This clone was picked up a small number of times. The J gene is TRBJ2-1, the V gene TRBV2; D gene uncertain. CDR3 size: 13 residues. Germline assignment: CDR1 SNHLY and CDR2 FYNNEI. The V end lost 4 bases, the J end lost 5 bases, and 9 bases lay between the germline ends. This CDR3 reads CASSAPLNNEQFF. CDR3 bases: TGTGCCAGCAGTGCTCCGCTAAACAATGAGCAGTTCTTC. Supplemented by reference TRBV2 and TRBJ2-1, the full variable domain reads EPEVTQTPSHQVTQMGQEVILRCVPISNHLYFYWYRQILGQKVEFLVSFYNNEISEKSEIFDDQFSVERPDGSNFTLKIRSTKLEDSAMYFCASSAPLNNEQFFGPGTRLTVL.

This sequence joins TRBV30 and TRBJ1-6; D is unclear. The V gene's germline CDR1 is GTSNPN and CDR2 SVGIG (reference sequence). The CDR3 is 17 residues long. Trimming stripped 2 bases from V and 0 bases from J, with 14 bases between. CDR3 sequence reads: CAWSPPRPSSYNSPLHF. DNA of the CDR3: TGTGCCTGGAGTCCCCCTAGACCGAGCTCCTATAATTCACCCCTCCACTTT.

This chain links TRBV7-2 with TRBJ2-1; TRBD2 matches at 7 bases. Germline trimming cut 0 bases from V and 4 bases from J; bases unmatched to any gene: 6. The CDR3 is 16 amino acids. The germline CDR1 and CDR2 sequences are SGHTA and FQGNSA. DNA for the CDR3: TGTGCCAGCAGCTTAGCGGGGAGCGGGGCGTACAATGAGCAGTTCTTC. It codes for CASSLAGSGAYNEQFF.

The V gene is TRBV10-1, the J gene TRBJ1-2; D unresolved. The CDR3 is 13 amino acids. Per the germline V gene, CDR1 is WNHNN and CDR2 is SYGVQD (reference sequence). The V gene lost 0 bases and the J gene lost 4 bases, with 6 bases spanning the gap. The CDR3 coding sequence is TGCGCCAGCAGTGAGTCGGCAGTCTATGGCTACACCTTC. Translated: CASSESAVYGYTF.

V usage is TRBV5-6 and J usage is TRBJ1-4; TRBD1 agrees at 8 bases. The CDR3 runs to 16 residues. Germline-derived CDR1 and CDR2 are SGHDT and YYEEEE. Trimming removed 1 base from V and 4 bases from J; junction bases left unmatched: 6. The CDR3: CASSLRRQGYNEKLFF. The CDR3 nucleotides are TGTGCCAGCAGCTTGCGGAGACAGGGGTATAATGAAAAACTGTTTTTT. Full variable domain (rest looked up from reference TRBV5-6 and TRBJ1-4): DAGVTQSPTHLIKTRGQQVTLRCSPKSGHDTVSWYQQALGQGPQFIFQYYEEEERQRGNFPDRFSGHQFPNYSSELNVNALLLGDSALYLCASSLRRQGYNEKLFFGSGTQLSVL.

CDR3: CASSSHTGTYEQYF. CDR3 DNA sequence: TGTGCCAGTAGTTCCCACACGGGGACCTACGAGCAGTACTTC. V is TRBV19 and J is TRBJ2-7, with D perhaps matching TRBD2 (5 bases). Trimming took off 5 bases at V and 2 bases at J, with 13 bases between the two ends. The CDR3 runs 14 residues. Germline V gene sequence: CDR1 LNHDA, CDR2 SQIVND (reference sequence).

The rearrangement links TRBV7-8 to TRBJ1-3; 7 bases map to TRBD1. Germline CDR1 and CDR2: SGHVS and FQNEAQ. The junction had 5 bases not matched to a gene; V was cut back by 3 bases and J by 3 bases. The length of the CDR3 is 15 residues. CDR3 sequence (DNA): TGTGCCAGCAGCTTCCAGGGGGATTATGGAAACACCATATATTTT. Amino acids: CASSFQGDYGNTIYF.

The chain has TRBV12-5 and TRBJ1-2; 8 positions agree with TRBD1. The V segment lost 6 bases and the J segment 6 bases; nucleotides outside the gene matches: 9. From germline, CDR1 is LGHNT and CDR2 FRNRAP. There are 14 residues in the CDR3. This chain's CDR3 is CASGPGTGVDGYTF. The DNA for the CDR3 is TGTGCTAGTGGGCCCGGGACAGGAGTAGATGGCTACACCTTC.

V is TRBV5-4 and J is TRBJ2-7; a weak D match, TRBD1 (5 bases). V gave up 4 bases and J gave up 0 bases, with 14 bases separating them. This CDR3 comprises 15 residues. Germline CDR1 reads SGHNT; CDR2 reads YYREEE (reference sequence). This chain's CDR3 is CASSPTVGRSYEQYF. CDR3 nucleotides: TGTGCCAGCAGCCCGACAGTCGGGCGCTCCTACGAGCAGTACTTC.

This CDR3 is CASSVKGVRYEKLFF. CDR3 DNA sequence: TGCGCCAGCAGCGTTAAGGGGGTACGGTATGAAAAACTGTTTTTT. The rearrangement links TRBV4-1 to TRBJ1-4; possibly TRBD1 for D (6 bases). The V gene lost 5 bases and the J gene lost 6 bases, with 16 bases spanning the gap. The CDR3 is 15 residues long. The germline CDR1 and CDR2 sequences are MGHRA and YSYEKL.

V and J are TRBV25-1 and TRBJ1-6; 8 bases match TRBD1. J was trimmed by 12 bases and V by 1 base; bases with no gene match: 8. Germline CDR1 MGHDK, CDR2 SYGVNS. The CDR3 covers 15 residues. The CDR3, as DNA: TGTGCCAGCAGTGAATCAGGACAGGGTTTGAGACCCCTCCACTTT. This codes for CASSESGQGLRPLHF. Supplemented by reference TRBV25-1 and TRBJ1-6, the full variable domain reads EADIYQTPRYLVIGTGKKITLECSQTMGHDKMYWYQQDPGMELHLIHYSYGVNSTEKGDLSSESTVSRIRTEHFPLTLESARPSHTSQYLCASSESGQGLRPLHFGNGTRLTVT.

This CDR3 reads CASRYRVADTQYF. CDR3 nucleotides: TGTGCCAGCAGATACAGGGTTGCAGATACGCAGTATTTT. V gene TRBV6-1 combines with J gene TRBJ2-3, with a tentative D call TRBD1 (6 bases). The CDR3 sequence is 13 residues long. Trimming shortened V by 6 bases and J by 4 bases, and 11 bases separated the two germline ends. Germline V lookup: CDR1 MNHNS, CDR2 SASEGT.

The V call is TRBV18, the J call TRBJ1-4; 11 positions match TRBD1. Germline V lookup: CDR1 KGHSH, CDR2 LQKENI. The CDR3 is 15 amino acids. After removal of 4 bases from V and 8 bases from J, the junction contained 6 bases not matched to a gene. As DNA, the CDR3 is TGTGCCAGCTCACGCGGACAGGGGGCAGGGGAAAAACTGTTTTTT. It encodes CASSRGQGAGEKLFF.

CDR3 residues: CASSLRGEAFF. Written as DNA, the CDR3 is TGTGCCAGCAGCTTGCGTGGCGAAGCTTTCTTT. The chain has TRBV5-4 and TRBJ1-1; D call uncertain. Germline loops: CDR1 SGHNT, CDR2 YYREEE (reference sequence). Trimming cost V 1 base and J 8 bases, with 6 bases left between them. This CDR3 is 11 amino acids long.

The CDR3 loop is CASSGGQTSYEQYF. CDR3 in DNA: TGTGCCAGCAGCGGGGGACAGACCTCCTACGAGCAGTACTTC. This chain joins TRBV6-1 and TRBJ2-7; D possibly corresponds to TRBD1 (7 bases). CDR3 length: 14 residues. Germline CDR1 is MNHNS and CDR2 is SASEGT. V lost 6 bases, J lost 0 bases, and 12 bases lay in between.